This section outlines one T cell receptor (beta chain) sequence together with its context. The antigen is undetermined. In the PCR, 60 Vbeta and 13 Jbeta primers were used. Sequenced by immunoSEQ multiplex PCR; TCRdb stores in-frame clones only, minus some. The repertoire holds about 130,000 clones, with approximately 73% as singletons. This entry is derived from a study of cytomegalovirus exposure and HLA in healthy donors. Study details: When 398 donors were genotyped, just over 80% of them were found to fall in the Caucasian-associated ancestry cluster.

Germline V gene sequence: CDR1 SQVTM, CDR2 ANQGSEA. The CDR3 totals 11 residues. Losses at the gene ends were 5 bases for V and 5 bases for J; bases not matched to a gene: 2. Study-wide findings and caveats: Cytomegalovirus association was listed for around 170 TCR beta chains. Reportedly, TCR beta sequences accurately predicted HLA-A and HLA-B alleles in most subjects. Among donors in an Asian-associated ancestry cluster, a later analysis reportedly found fewer N-insertions than the roughly 610-donor mean.

Sequencing was performed on PBMCs. The chain carries TRBV29-1 and TRBJ2-7, with 8 bases identical to TRBD1. This clonotype was sampled from a man aged 60-69 years in good health and CMV-seropositive. In DNA form, the CDR3 reads TGCAGCGTTCAGACAGGGGACGAGCAGTACTTC. This sequence encodes CSVQTGDEQYF.